This T cell receptor (beta chain) is from a study of cytomegalovirus exposure and HLA in healthy donors. General study results and limits: In a later analysis, at a false discovery rate of 0.05, 17,000 or so TCR beta sequences were associated with HLA alleles. Three of the chains that were CMV-associated were confirmed in vitro to be specific for CMV antigens.

Notes on this clone: What it recognizes is unknown.

Vbeta (60) and Jbeta (13) primers were used in the PCR. Repertoires were generated with immunoSEQ multiplex PCR, while TCRdb's copy carries only in-frame clones and drops some. The sample lists about 160,000 clones, roughly 90% occurring once. Deletions cut 0 bases from V and 5 bases from J, with 11 bases between. Germline CDR1 and CDR2: SEHNR and FQNEAQ (reference sequence). This CDR3 region has 14 residues. The rearrangement links TRBV7-9 to TRBJ2-7; a weak D match, TRBD1 (5 bases). The sample consisted of PBMCs. This sequence originates from a woman aged 18 to 35 in good health and CMV-seronegative. The CDR3 DNA follows: TGTGCCAGCAGCTTAGCGCAGGGTTCCCACGAGCAGTACTTC. It codes for CASSLAQGSHEQYF.